The source of this T cell receptor (beta chain) is a study of OX40 agonist ivuxolimab in advanced cancers. At the level of the study: The patients' treatment was ivuxolimab, an agonistic anti-OX40 (CD134) antibody.

The V gene's germline CDR1 is MRHNA and CDR2 SNTAGT. This CDR3 has 9 residues. Deletions cut 11 bases from V and 4 bases from J, with 3 bases between. Sequenced by immunoSEQ multiplex PCR; TCRdb stores in-frame clones only, minus some. The sample has about 100,000 clones, roughly 90% seen once. The sequencing used CD4+ or CD8+ T cells sorted from blood, collected in a trial of the OX40 agonist ivuxolimab. This TCR was sampled from an adult with an advanced solid tumor such as melanoma, head and neck, liver or kidney cancer. This rearrangement joins TRBV6-4 to TRBJ2-1; D unclear. The CDR3 spells CALYNEQFF. CDR3 bases: TGTGCCTTATACAATGAGCAGTTCTTC.